This TCR beta chain comes out of a study of cytomegalovirus exposure and HLA in healthy donors. CDR3 length: 16 amino acids. The V end was cut by 2 bases, the J end by 4 bases, with 14 bases between. Germline V gene sequence: CDR1 SGHVS, CDR2 FQNEAQ. This clone occurred a few times. Antigen unknown. The PCR was carried out with 60 Vbeta primers and 13 Jbeta primers. Assay used: immunoSEQ multiplex PCR; TCRdb lists only in-frame clones, some missing. Of around 140,000 clones in the sample, approximately 84% are singletons; the top ten hold roughly 9.7%. When sampled, the donors appeared nominally healthy, though they likely had unrecorded immune exposures. Study conclusions and caveats: A prior analysis recorded that most TCR beta V segments were productive about 87% or about 30% of the time. It was in a later analysis that TCR association rates were seen to vary by HLA locus, highest for DRB1 and lowest for HLA-C. Accurate predictions that matched the HLA-A and HLA-B alleles of most subjects were reportedly made from TCR beta sequences.

V gene TRBV7-8 combines with J gene TRBJ2-2; possible D gene TRBD2, 6 bases. Sequenced: PBMCs. This TCR was sampled from a woman aged 60-75 years in good health and CMV-seropositive. CDR3 in DNA: TGTGCCAGCAGCTTACGAGTAGCGGAGCTCACCGGGGAGCTGTTTTTT. Amino acids: CASSLRVAELTGELFF.